Listed here is a single T cell receptor beta chain. Antigen specificity is unknown. The authors produced TCR alpha and TCR beta cDNA libraries with sample barcodes and UMIs by 5'RACE using constant-segment primers. Each CDR3 protein is one row after TCRdb ran MiXCR on the 5' RACE reads. This sample yields hundreds of thousands of distinct CDR3 sequences, of which around 15% are seen a single time; around 7.8% belongs to the top ten. These data are taken from a study of T-cell memory formation after mild COVID-19. In the study overall: Clustering of TCRs was largely donor specific. The study, taken as a whole, reports: Later expanders leaned CD4+, whereas day 15 to 85 contracting clones were balanced CD4/CD8. Within pre-infection memory, some responding clones were found, suggesting cross-reactive memory joined.

This receptor was taken from an adult woman who had mild COVID-19 (a few samples of this study predate the infection). Cell type and time point are not known. Sequencing input: PBMCs or a T cell subset sorted from them (not recorded which).

The DNA for the CDR3 is TGCAGTGCTAGAGATGGGACTAGCGGATTCAATGAGCAGTTCTTC. Protein: CSARDGTSGFNEQFF. V usage is TRBV20-1 and J usage is TRBJ2-1; 11 bases are shared with TRBD2. The CDR3 runs 15 residues. From germline, CDR1 is DFQATT and CDR2 SNEGSKA (reference sequence). The J segment lost 6 bases and the V segment lost 0 bases, leaving 4 bases of the junction unmatched.